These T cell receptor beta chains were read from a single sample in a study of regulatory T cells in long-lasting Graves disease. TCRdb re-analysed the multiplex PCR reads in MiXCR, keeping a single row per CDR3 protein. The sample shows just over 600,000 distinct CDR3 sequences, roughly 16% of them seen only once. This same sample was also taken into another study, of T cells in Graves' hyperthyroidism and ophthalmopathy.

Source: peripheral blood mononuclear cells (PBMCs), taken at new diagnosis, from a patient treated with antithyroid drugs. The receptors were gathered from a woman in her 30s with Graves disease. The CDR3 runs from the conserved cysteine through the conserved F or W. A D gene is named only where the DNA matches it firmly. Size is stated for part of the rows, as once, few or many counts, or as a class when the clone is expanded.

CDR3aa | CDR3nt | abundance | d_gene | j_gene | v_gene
CASRVQPFGEQFF | TGTGCCAGCCGCGTCCAGCCTTTCGGTGAGCAGTTCTTC | many | - | TRBJ2-1 | TRBV28
CASSEAIVDSRDEQYF | TGTGCCAGCAGTGAAGCGATTGTCGACAGCCGAGACGAGCAGTACTTC | - | - | TRBJ2-7 | TRBV6-2/TRBV6-3
CASSPAGTSGTSYNEQFF | TGCGCCAGCAGCCCGGCCGGGACTAGCGGCACTTCCTACAATGAGCAGTTCTTC | - | TRBD2 | TRBJ2-1 | TRBV5-1
CASSLGVVPGELFF | TGCGCCAGCAGCTTGGGAGTGGTACCCGGGGAGCTGTTTTTT | - | - | TRBJ2-2 | TRBV5-1
CASSPRDNEAFF | TGTGCCAGCAGCCCCCGGGACAACGAAGCTTTCTTT | - | - | TRBJ1-1 | TRBV7-9
CSAPSSGRSGEQYF | TGCAGTGCTCCTTCTAGCGGGAGATCGGGCGAGCAGTACTTC | - | TRBD2 | TRBJ2-7 | TRBV20-1
CASSLGLSGHNEQFF | TGTGCCAGCAGCTTGGGACTTTCCGGCCACAATGAGCAGTTCTTC | - | - | TRBJ2-1 | TRBV5-1
CASSPGRSNEKLFF | TGCGCCAGCAGCCCGGGACGGTCGAATGAAAAACTGTTTTTT | many | - | TRBJ1-4 | TRBV5-1
CASCAGTDYTYEQYF | TGTGCCAGCTGTGCTGGTACAGACTATACCTACGAGCAGTACTTC | few | - | TRBJ2-7 | TRBV6-1
CASSSRTDTFTDTQYF | TGCGCCAGCAGCTCCCGGACTGATACCTTCACAGATACGCAGTATTTT | few | - | TRBJ2-3 | TRBV5-1
CSASSGYDLAKNIQYF | TGCAGTGCTAGCAGCGGGTACGACCTAGCCAAAAACATTCAGTACTTC | many | - | TRBJ2-4 | TRBV20-1
CASSPAGTEPQKLFF | TGTGCCAGCAGTCCCGCCGGGACCGAACCACAAAAACTGTTTTTT | many | - | TRBJ1-4 | TRBV28
CASSYSLGTISYEQYF | TGTGCCAGCAGCTATTCCTTGGGGACTATCTCCTACGAGCAGTACTTC | - | TRBD2 | TRBJ2-7 | TRBV27